The 5 T cell receptor beta chains presented below share a single source sample, sequenced in a study of blood T cells in healthy people across ages. Primers used in a second PCR of about 6 to 11 cycles were a sample-barcoded 5' primer and a J-beta primer mix. Via MiXCR, TCRdb re-called the 5' RACE reads, giving one row per CDR3 protein. The table lists nearly 800,000 distinct CDR3 sequences, around a quarter of them singletons. The sample was also reused in another study, on T cells of mothers and their children.

Material: blood. Every receptor here comes from a boy under 18 in good health.

This sequence joins TRBV5-1 and TRBJ2-5; D call uncertain. Trimming removed 0 bases at V and 1 base at J, with 10 bases between. Germline CDR1 SGHRS, CDR2 YFSETQ. This CDR3 is 15 amino acids long. The CDR3 region is CASSLVVDFQETQYF. DNA of the CDR3: TGCGCCAGCAGCTTGGTAGTCGATTTCCAAGAGACCCAGTACTTC.

This chain links TRBV29-1 with TRBJ2-5; D is unclear. The CDR3 consists of 11 residues. Germline V gives CDR1 SQVTM, CDR2 ANQGSEA. Trimming took off 5 bases at V and 5 bases at J, with 9 bases between the two ends. CDR3 amino acids: CSVSAGETQYF. In nucleotides, the CDR3 is TGCAGCGTTTCAGCTGGGGAGACCCAGTACTTC. Complete variable domain (other parts from reference TRBV29-1 and TRBJ2-5): SAVISQKPSRDICQRGTSLTIQCQVDSQVTMMFWYRQQPGQSLTLIATANQGSEATYESGFVIDKFPISRPNLTFSTLTVSNMSPEDSSIYLCSVSAGETQYFGPGTRLLVL.

This clonotype was found a few times. This chain links TRBV12-3 or TRBV12-4 with TRBJ1-1, with TRBD1 identical over 7 bases. CDR3 length equals 13 residues. J was trimmed by 4 bases and V by 5 bases; bases with no gene match: 4. In DNA, the CDR3 is TGTGCCAGCAGTACAGGGGTTACCACTGAAGCTTTCTTT. Translated, it gives CASSTGVTTEAFF.

This clonotype was found a few times. One end of the junction varies from germline; a read error may be responsible. The chain couples TRBV7-8 to TRBJ2-7; 9 nucleotides match TRBD2. CDR3 length: 14 amino acids. Germline CDR1 and CDR2: SGHVS and FQNEAQ. DNA for the CDR3: TGTGTCAGCAGCCTGGGACTAGCCTTGTACGAGCAGTACTTC. This sequence encodes CVSSLGLALYEQYF.

In nucleotides, the CDR3 is TGTGCCAGCAACAGGGGGCTCGACACCGGGGAGCTGTTTTTT. This gives the protein CASNRGLDTGELFF. The chain has TRBV2 and TRBJ2-2, with 9 nucleotides matching TRBD1. CDR1 is SNHLY, CDR2 FYNNEI, per germline. The CDR3 extends over 14 amino acids. J gave up 3 bases and V 7 bases, and 3 bases lay outside the gene matches.